This T cell receptor (beta chain) originates from a study of T cell responses to AZD1222 COVID-19 vaccine. Study-wide results and caveats: Repertoire sampling was restricted to post-peak T cell response timepoints.

This clone occurred once. The antigen remains undetermined. The data were produced by immunoSEQ multiplex PCR, yet TCRdb's version contains in-frame clones alone and is incomplete. The table lists roughly 140,000 clones, around 89% of them singletons. Trimming pared 2 bases from V and 1 base from J, leaving 11 bases between. Germline values: CDR1 MNHEY, CDR2 SVGEGT. The CDR3 covers 15 residues. This sample comprised peripheral blood, obtained on day 0 of AZD1222 vaccination. The V gene is TRBV6-2 or TRBV6-3, the J gene TRBJ1-2; possible D gene TRBD1, 6 bases. This sequence originates from an adult in good health. CDR3: CASSYRQAINYGYTF. CDR3 in DNA: TGTGCCAGCAGTTACCGACAGGCTATTAACTATGGCTACACCTTC.